This TCR beta chain was identified in a study of T cell responses to AZD1222 COVID-19 vaccine. The study's findings and limits: With two AZD1222 doses given, Spike-specific TCR breadth and depth both rose. It should be noted that donors were predominantly white British and more often female, and clonal diversity was possibly underestimated.

The length of the CDR3 is 15 residues. CDR1 is SQVTM and CDR2 is ANQGSEA in the germline V gene. V gave up 1 base and J gave up 2 bases, with 11 bases separating them. About this clone itself: Its target is not known.

Generated by immunoSEQ multiplex PCR, the TCRdb table keeps only in-frame clones and is missing some. The table lists some 200,000 clones, 90% to 95% of them singletons. This sample comprised peripheral blood, obtained 28 days after the second dose of the MenACWY control vaccine. The source of this sequence is an adult who received the MenACWY meningococcal vaccine as a control. The V gene is TRBV29-1, the J gene TRBJ2-2, with D unclear. This CDR3 reads CSVEGGRGNTGELFF. CDR3 nucleotide sequence: TGCAGCGTTGAAGGGGGAAGAGGTAACACCGGGGAGCTGTTTTTT.